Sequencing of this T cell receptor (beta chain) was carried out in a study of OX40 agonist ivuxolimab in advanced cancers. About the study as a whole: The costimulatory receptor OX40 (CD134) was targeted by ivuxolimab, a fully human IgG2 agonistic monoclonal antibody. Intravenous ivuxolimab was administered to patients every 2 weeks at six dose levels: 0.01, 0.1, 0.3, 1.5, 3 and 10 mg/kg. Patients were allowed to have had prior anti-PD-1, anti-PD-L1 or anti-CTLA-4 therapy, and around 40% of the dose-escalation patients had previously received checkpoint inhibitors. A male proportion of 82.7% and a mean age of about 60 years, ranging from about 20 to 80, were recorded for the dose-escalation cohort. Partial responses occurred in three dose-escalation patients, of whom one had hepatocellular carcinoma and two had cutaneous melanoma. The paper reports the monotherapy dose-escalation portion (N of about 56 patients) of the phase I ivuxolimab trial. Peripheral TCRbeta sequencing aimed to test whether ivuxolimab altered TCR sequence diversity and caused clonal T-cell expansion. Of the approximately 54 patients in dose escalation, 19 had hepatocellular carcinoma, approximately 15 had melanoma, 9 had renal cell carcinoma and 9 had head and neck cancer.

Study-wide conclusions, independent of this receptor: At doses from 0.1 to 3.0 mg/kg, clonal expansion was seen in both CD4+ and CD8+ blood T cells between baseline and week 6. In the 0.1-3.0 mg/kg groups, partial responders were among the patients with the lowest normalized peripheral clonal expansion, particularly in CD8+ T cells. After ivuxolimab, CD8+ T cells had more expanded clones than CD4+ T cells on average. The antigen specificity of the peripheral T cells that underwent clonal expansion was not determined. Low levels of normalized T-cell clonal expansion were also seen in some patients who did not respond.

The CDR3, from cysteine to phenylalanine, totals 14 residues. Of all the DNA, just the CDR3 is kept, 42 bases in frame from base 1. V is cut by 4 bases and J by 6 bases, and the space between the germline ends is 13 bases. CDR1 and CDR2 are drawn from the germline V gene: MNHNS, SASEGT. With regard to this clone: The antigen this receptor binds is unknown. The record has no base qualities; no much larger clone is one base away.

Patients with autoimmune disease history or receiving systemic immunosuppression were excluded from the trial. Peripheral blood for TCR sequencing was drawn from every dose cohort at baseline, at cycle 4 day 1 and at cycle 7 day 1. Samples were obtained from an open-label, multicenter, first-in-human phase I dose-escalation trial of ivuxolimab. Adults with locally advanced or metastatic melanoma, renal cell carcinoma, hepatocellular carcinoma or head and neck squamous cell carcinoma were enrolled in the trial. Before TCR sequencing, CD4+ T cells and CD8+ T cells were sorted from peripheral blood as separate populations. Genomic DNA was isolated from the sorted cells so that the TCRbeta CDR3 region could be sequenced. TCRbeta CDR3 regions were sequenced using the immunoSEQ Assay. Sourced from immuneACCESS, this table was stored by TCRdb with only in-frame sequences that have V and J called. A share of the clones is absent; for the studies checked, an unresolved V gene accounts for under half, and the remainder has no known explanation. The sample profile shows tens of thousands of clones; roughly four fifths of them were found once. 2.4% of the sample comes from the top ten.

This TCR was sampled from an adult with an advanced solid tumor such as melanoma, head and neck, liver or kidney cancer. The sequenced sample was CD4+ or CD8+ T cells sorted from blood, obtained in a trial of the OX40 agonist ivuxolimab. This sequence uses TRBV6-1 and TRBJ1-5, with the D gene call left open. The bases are TGTGCCAGCAGTGGCCTCGAGAGGGTTCAGCCCCAGCATTTT. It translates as CASSGLERVQPQHF.